This TCR beta chain came from a study of Ad26.COV2.S vaccination and SARS-CoV-2 variants. V dropped 3 bases and J dropped 7; count of bases not matched to a gene: 5. In germline, CDR1 is LNHDA, CDR2 SQIVND (reference sequence). The CDR3 is 14 amino acids. Regarding treatment: 15 to 20 received Ad26.COV2.S at low or high dose, single or two shots; several received placebo; per-sample allocation not given. Collection of the samples took place on day 63 after the first injection of vaccine or placebo. Measured with immunoSEQ multiplex PCR; TCRdb has only the in-frame clones, and not every one. The data hold around 340,000 clones, with 80% to 90% observed a single time.

The material was peripheral blood, obtained in a trial of Ad26.COV2.S vaccine versus placebo. The receptor was isolated from a person between 18 and 65 years old who received the Ad26.COV2.S COVID-19 vaccine or a placebo. The chain links TRBV19 to TRBJ1-5; 8 bases agree with TRBD1. The CDR3, as DNA: TGTGCCAGTAGTATTACAGGGGGAAAGCAGCCCCAGCATTTT. Residues: CASSITGGKQPQHF.